Below, 2 T cell receptor beta chains from the same sample are listed, as sequenced in a study of CD8+CD57+ T cells in acquired aplastic anemia. CDR3 and TCR beta VDJ profiling relied on a genomic DNA template. TCRdb re-called the reads with MiXCR, one entry per CDR3 protein. The table records 100,000 to 150,000 distinct CDR3 sequences, about 40% of them present only once. All sequencing subjects had displayed CD8+CD57+ cell expansion on flow cytometry. Sequencing input: sorted CD4+, CD8+, or CD8+CD57+ T cells (not recorded which) from PBMCs. The receptors were sampled from a human donor with aplastic anemia.

This clonotype occurred a few times. This sequence may be a read error, since a much larger clone differs from it by one base. J is TRBJ2-2 and V is TRBV11-1, with TRBD2 matching over 13 bases. The ends lost 0 bases at V and 6 bases at J; junction bases unmatched: 7. CDR1 and CDR2 (germline): SGHAT, FQDESV (reference sequence). CDR3 size: 18 residues. The CDR3 DNA follows: TGTGCCAGCAGCTTAGCGCGACTAGCGGGGGGATACGCCGGGGAGCTGTTTTTT. This codes for CASSLARLAGGYAGELFF.

The chain links TRBV3-1 to TRBJ2-2, with D possibly TRBD2 on 7 matching bases. The CDR3 loop spans 14 amino acids. V lost 3 bases and J 6 bases, leaving 11 bases between the germline ends. Germline V CDR1 and CDR2: LGHDT, YNNKEL (reference sequence). CDR3 sequence: CASSHQGRAGELFF. CDR3 DNA: TGTGCCAGCAGCCATCAGGGGAGGGCCGGGGAGCTGTTTTTT.